This T cell receptor (beta chain) was captured by sequencing in a study of blood T cell repertoires in COVID-19 (dated by TCRdb to the early 2020s). Some background on the complete study: The collaborator samples originated in the United States, Italy and Spain and spanned the acute and convalescent phases of COVID-19. The prospective study material was composed of cDNA or gDNA derived from T cells, B-cell-depleted T cells, or PBMCs. Deeply sampled blood TCRbeta repertoires from subjects exposed to, actively infected with, or recovered from COVID-19 were included in the dataset. The repertoires were released in a freely available public database intended as a resource for research on the immune response to SARS-CoV-2. Samples were obtained from the ongoing ImmuneRACE study (first 160 participants) and from some 1,300 subjects provided by 6 global collaborators. Nearly every sample came with metadata listing a de-identified subject ID, COVID-19 status, age in years and sex. Where HLA class I and class II types were available, the types were taken from metadata supplied by the sample provider, not from assay-based typing. The paper's findings and limits, for the study overall: Clinical and demographic metadata were provided uncurated, with the amount varying by source and participant.

A word on this clone: The antigen it recognizes is unknown. The input lacks base qualities; no much larger clone sits a single base away.

Whole blood was collected in K2EDTA tubes by collaborating institutions according to the institutions' own protocols. For TCRbeta analysis, collaborators shipped samples in one of three forms: frozen whole blood, isolated PBMCs, or DNA extracted from either of those sample types. Here V drops 6 bases and J drops 5 bases, and the junction holds 7 bases not matched to any gene. Taken from the germline V gene (reference sequence), the CDR1 and CDR2 loops are LNHDA and SQIVND. The CDR3 has 14 amino acids, counting the end cysteine and phenylalanine. Only the CDR3 region is kept as DNA, spanning 42 bases read in frame from base 1. TCRbeta CDR3 regions were amplified from genomic DNA using the immunoSEQ Assay, a bias-controlled multiplex PCR. Under the source paper's analysis protocol: Nucleated cell counts per sample were estimated from amplification of reference gene primers within the assay. Sequence reads were collapsed and filtered to measure the absolute abundance of every unique TCRbeta CDR3 rearrangement. For each sample, productive Simpson clonality was calculated by taking the square root of Simpson's diversity index across productive rearrangements. Entries here come from immuneACCESS through TCRdb and include only in-frame sequences with V and J called. Some clones fail to appear in such tables; in the studies checked, an unresolved V gene covers under half of the shortfall, and the cause of the remainder is unknown. For V, J and clone size, that table is used; D and trimming come from the DNA. This sample has about 270,000 clones in its table, and roughly 86% of those were observed once. Over 8% of the sample is held by the ten biggest clonotypes.

The V and J segments used are TRBV19 and TRBJ1-2; TRBD1 lines up with 9 middle nucleotides. Sequenced input: peripheral blood. The clonotype originates from a man aged 35-49 years with active or convalescent COVID-19. The CDR3 is CASSRDRAIYGYTF. The DNA sequence follows: TGTGCCAGTAGCCGGGACAGGGCCATTTATGGCTACACCTTC. Joined to the reference TRBV19 and TRBJ1-2 proteins, this CDR3 gives the full variable domain: DGGITQSPKYLFRKEGQNVTLSCEQNLNHDAMYWYRQDPGQGLRLIYYSQIVNDFQKGDIAEGYSVSREKKESFPLTVTSAQKNPTAFYLCASSRDRAIYGYTFGSGTRLTVV.